This TCR beta chain was found in a study of T cells in Graves' hyperthyroidism and ophthalmopathy. This clonotype was found many times. The V segment lost 6 bases and the J segment 1 base; nucleotides outside the gene matches: 5. The CDR3 spans 15 residues. Germline-derived CDR1 and CDR2 are SNHLY and FYNNEI. Each person with ophthalmopathy scored at least 3 on the Clinical Activity Score, reached NOSPECS grade 4 or higher, and had been ill under 3 months. RNA transcripts yielded amplified TCR beta CDR3 regions. The primer set for the first-round RT-PCR of the TCR CDR3 was HTBI. TCRdb independently ran MiXCR on the multiplex PCR reads; one entry per CDR3 protein. The table records about 640,000 distinct CDR3 sequences, more than 12% of them present only once.

The clonotype originates from a woman aged 45 to 65 with Graves' ophthalmopathy. V and J are TRBV2 and TRBJ2-1, with 8 bases that match TRBD2. Sequencing was carried out using blood. DNA for the CDR3: TGTGCCAGCAGCGTTACTAGCGGTTCCTACAATGAGCAGTTCTTC. Protein sequence: CASSVTSGSYNEQFF.